This is a list of T cell receptor beta chains from one sample in a study of T cells expressing NK-cell markers. TCRdb derives one entry per CDR3 protein from the 5' RACE reads, leaving out DNA. Here the sample table reports 350,000 to 400,000 distinct CDR3 sequences. The specimen was blood T cells: a sorted CD56 or NKG2C T cell subset, CD4+ or CD8+ T cells, or bulk PBMC T cells (not recorded which). Receptor source: a woman aged 50 to 60 in good health. Both conserved end residues are part of each CDR3.

J gene,CDR3 length,V gene,CDR3 protein
TRBJ2-1,16,TRBV4-1,CASSQDSLQGHNEQFF
TRBJ2-1,15,TRBV6-5,CASTNGLGSYNEQFF
TRBJ1-3,15,TRBV7-6,CASSHNTGAGNTIYF
TRBJ2-1,15,TRBV7-2,CASSSGLALNNEQFF
TRBJ2-1,15,TRBV5-1,CASSHLAGRNNEQFF
TRBJ2-1,15,TRBV3-1,CASSQASGSFYEQFF
TRBJ2-1,15,TRBV12-3/TRBV12-4,CASSSRASGSFEQFF
TRBJ2-1,15,TRBV27,CASSLLSGKGNEQFF
TRBJ2-3,16,TRBV6-5,CASSSMRDRRTDTQYF
TRBJ1-1,12,TRBV10-2,CASSAGRAEAFF
TRBJ1-1,13,TRBV5-1,CASSYSQGTEAFF
TRBJ2-1,19,TRBV7-2,CASSLAGLAGGPIYNEQFF
TRBJ2-3,13,TRBV25-1,CAILREGTDTQYF
TRBJ2-3,16,TRBV4-2,CASSHGTGESTDTQYF
TRBJ2-7,13,TRBV9,CASSGGQGNEQYF
TRBJ2-1,13,TRBV6-2/TRBV6-3,CASKAGGWHEQFF
TRBJ2-4,14,TRBV12-3/TRBV12-4,CASTPTLAKNIQYF
TRBJ2-6,16,TRBV3-1,CASSQPPGSGANVLTF
TRBJ2-1,13,TRBV15,CATSGREGPLPFF
TRBJ1-2,14,TRBV5-1,CASSGMGELFGYTF
TRBJ1-1,15,TRBV29-1,CSVEDRGQLNTEAFF
TRBJ1-1,14,TRBV7-2,CASSLEGKGTEAFF
TRBJ2-3,12,TRBV5-1,CASSPKPDTQYF
TRBJ1-1,17,TRBV4-1,CASSHVPGQGLNTEAFF
TRBJ2-2,16,TRBV7-9,CASIRTSGGSPGELFF
TRBJ2-3,12,TRBV6-6,CATTGVTDTQYF
TRBJ2-2,13,TRBV5-1,CASSLSTSGELFF
TRBJ2-2,16,TRBV6-6,CASSYGGNRYTGELFF
TRBJ1-2,12,TRBV24-1,CATSDSSYGYTF
TRBJ2-7,13,TRBV11-2,CASRKDWTYEQYF
TRBJ2-7,19,TRBV2,CASSEAALNSGARGNEQYF
TRBJ2-2,13,TRBV5-5,CASTIREPGELFF
TRBJ2-3,16,TRBV12-3/TRBV12-4,CASSHAGEIGTDTQYF
TRBJ2-7,14,TRBV10-3,CAISVSGGPYEQYF
TRBJ2-1,17,TRBV5-8,CASSSSSGLRGRSEQFF
TRBJ2-2,14,TRBV27,CASRTGVPTGELFF
TRBJ2-3,13,TRBV20-1,CSKQGASTDTQYF
TRBJ2-7,15,TRBV4-1,CASSRAGQGANEQYF
TRBJ2-1,11,TRBV20-1,CSARDPGEQFF
TRBJ2-7,15,TRBV4-1,CASSRETGGNYEQYF
TRBJ2-4,15,TRBV12-3/TRBV12-4,CASSPDRLGINIQYF
TRBJ2-2,16,TRBV7-9,CASSLGLPRNTGELFF
TRBJ2-1,14,TRBV7-2,CASSLYLSPNEQFF
TRBJ2-1,14,TRBV29-1,CSVLLEYYSNEQFF
TRBJ2-5,11,TRBV20-1,CSAAWGETQYF
TRBJ1-2,17,TRBV15,CATSRDVLRGTYYGYTF
TRBJ2-4,12,TRBV11-2,CASSSRGSIQYF